This TCR beta chain was sequenced in a study of CD8 T cells in ankylosing spondylitis. To note about this clonotype: Its specificity is not known.

TCRdb reprocessed the 5' RACE reads via MiXCR and lists one record per CDR3 protein. The profile shows 350,000 to 400,000 distinct CDR3 sequences, roughly 20% of them singletons. Study findings and constraints: In synovial fluid and blood from reactive arthritis, some motif variants were previously reported. The study looked at matched synovial fluid samples from ankylosing spondylitis patients. Disease-linked clones were reported to be significantly enriched there.

This clonotype was obtained from a male donor with ankylosing spondylitis or in good health (not recorded which). What was sequenced was blood, either unsorted or a sorted T cell fraction (not recorded which).

The CDR3 sequence: CASSFRRRGAAYEQYF. The CDR3 nucleotides read TGTGCCAGCAGTTTTCGCAGGCGGGGGGCGGCGTACGAGCAGTACTTC. The chain links TRBV12-3 or TRBV12-4 to TRBJ2-7; 8 bases match TRBD2. V shed 3 bases, J shed 4 bases, and the junction held 11 bases outside the gene matches. The CDR3 has 16 amino acids.